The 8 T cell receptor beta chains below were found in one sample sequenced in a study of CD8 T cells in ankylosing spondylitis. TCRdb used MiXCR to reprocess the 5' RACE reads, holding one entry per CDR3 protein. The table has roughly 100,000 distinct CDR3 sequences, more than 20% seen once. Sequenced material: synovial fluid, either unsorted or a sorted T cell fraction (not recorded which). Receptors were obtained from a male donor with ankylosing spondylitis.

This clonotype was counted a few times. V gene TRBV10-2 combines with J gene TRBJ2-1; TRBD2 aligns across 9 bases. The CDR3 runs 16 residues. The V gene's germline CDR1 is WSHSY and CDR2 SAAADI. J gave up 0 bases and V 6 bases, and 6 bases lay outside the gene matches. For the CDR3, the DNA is TGCGCCAGCAGGGAGACTAGCGGAGGCTCCTACAATGAGCAGTTCTTC. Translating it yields CASRETSGGSYNEQFF.

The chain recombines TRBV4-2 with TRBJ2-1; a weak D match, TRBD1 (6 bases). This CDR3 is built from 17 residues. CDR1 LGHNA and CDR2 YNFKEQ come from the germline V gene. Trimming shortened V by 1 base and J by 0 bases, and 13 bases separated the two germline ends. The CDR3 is CASSQVVGTYSYNEQFF. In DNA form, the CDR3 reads TGTGCCAGCAGCCAAGTTGTCGGGACATACTCCTACAATGAGCAGTTCTTC.

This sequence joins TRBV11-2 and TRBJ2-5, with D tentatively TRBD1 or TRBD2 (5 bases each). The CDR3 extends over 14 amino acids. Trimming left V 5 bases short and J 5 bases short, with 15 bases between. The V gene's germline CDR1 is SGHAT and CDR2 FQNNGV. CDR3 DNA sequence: TGTGCCAGCAGCCAACAGGACCCGGGGGAGACCCAGTACTTC. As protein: CASSQQDPGETQYF. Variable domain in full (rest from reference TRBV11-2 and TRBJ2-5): EAGVAQSPRYKIIEKRQSVAFWCNPISGHATLYWYQQILGQGPKLLIQFQNNGVVDDSQLPKDRFSAERLKGVDSTLKIQPAKLEDSAVYLCASSQQDPGETQYFGPGTRLLVL.

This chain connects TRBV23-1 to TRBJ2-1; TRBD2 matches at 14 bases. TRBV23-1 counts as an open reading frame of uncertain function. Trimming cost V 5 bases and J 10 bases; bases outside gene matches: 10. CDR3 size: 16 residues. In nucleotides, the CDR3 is TGCGCCAGCAGTAATGGGACTAGCGGGAGTAAAGGAGAGCAGTTCTTC. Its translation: CASSNGTSGSKGEQFF.

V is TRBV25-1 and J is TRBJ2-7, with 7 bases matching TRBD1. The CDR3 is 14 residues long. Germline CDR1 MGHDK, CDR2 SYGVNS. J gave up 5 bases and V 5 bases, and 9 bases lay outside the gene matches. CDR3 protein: CASSHPGQINEQYF. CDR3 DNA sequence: TGTGCCAGCAGTCACCCGGGACAGATTAACGAGCAGTACTTC.

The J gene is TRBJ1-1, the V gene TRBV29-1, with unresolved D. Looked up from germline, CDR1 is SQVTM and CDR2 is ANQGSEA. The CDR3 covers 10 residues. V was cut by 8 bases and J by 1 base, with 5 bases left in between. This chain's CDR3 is CSKENTEAFF. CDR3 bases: TGCAGCAAAGAGAACACTGAAGCTTTCTTT. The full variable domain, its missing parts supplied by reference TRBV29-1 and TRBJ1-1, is SAVISQKPSRDICQRGTSLTIQCQVDSQVTMMFWYRQQPGQSLTLIATANQGSEATYESGFVIDKFPISRPNLTFSTLTVSNMSPEDSSIYLCSKENTEAFFGQGTRLTVV.

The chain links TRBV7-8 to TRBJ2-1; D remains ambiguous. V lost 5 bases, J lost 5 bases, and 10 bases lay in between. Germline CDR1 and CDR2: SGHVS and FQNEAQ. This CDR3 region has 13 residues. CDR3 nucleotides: TGTGCCAGCAGCCGGACCGTTGACAATGAGCAGTTCTTC. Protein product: CASSRTVDNEQFF.

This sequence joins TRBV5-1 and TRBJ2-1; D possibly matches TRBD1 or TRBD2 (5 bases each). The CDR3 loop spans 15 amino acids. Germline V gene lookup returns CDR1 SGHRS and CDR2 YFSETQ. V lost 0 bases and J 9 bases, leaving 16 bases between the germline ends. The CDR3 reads CASSLVQGGLFEQFF. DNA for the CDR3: TGCGCCAGCAGCTTGGTCCAGGGCGGACTGTTTGAGCAGTTCTTC.